This T cell receptor (beta chain) was sequenced during a study of OX40 agonist ivuxolimab in advanced cancers. This clone was found once. Its specificity is not known. The CDR3 is 14 residues long. Germline CDR1 reads SGHTS; CDR2 reads YDEGEE. TCRdb's table, derived via immunoSEQ multiplex PCR, lists solely in-frame clones and lacks some. There are 20,000 to 25,000 clones in the sample; roughly 88% occur only once, and roughly 36% lies in the top ten. Findings and limits, study-wide: CD4+ and CD8+ blood T cells expanded clonally by week 6 at 0.1 to 3.0 mg/kg.

This specimen was CD4+ or CD8+ T cells sorted from blood, taken in a trial of the OX40 agonist ivuxolimab. The sequence came from an adult with an advanced solid tumor such as melanoma, head and neck, liver or kidney cancer. This sequence joins TRBV5-8 and TRBJ2-5; 9 bases fit TRBD1. The DNA end favors TRBJ2-7, so the J call may be wrong. CDR3 nucleotide sequence: TGTGCCAGCAGCCTCCGGGACAGGGACGACGAGCAGTACTTC. The encoded protein is CASSLRDRDDEQYF.